A single sample is the source of the 26 T cell receptor beta chains below, sequenced in a study of blood T cell repertoires in COVID-19. This table comes from immunoSEQ multiplex PCR, and its TCRdb copy is limited to in-frame clones, with some not included. In the table there are 45,000 to 50,000 clones, 80% to 90% of which are singletons. The source material was peripheral blood. The receptor set was obtained from a woman of 80 years or more with COVID-19, enrolled during active disease.

V usage is TRBV2 and J usage is TRBJ2-1; 11 positions match TRBD2. The CDR3 sequence is 15 residues long. The germline V gene has CDR1 SNHLY and CDR2 FYNNEI. Unmatched junction bases numbered 14, after V lost 10 bases and J lost 9 bases. The CDR3 DNA is TGTGCCACCTCCGGGAGTAGCGGGGGGGCGGGTGAGCAGTTCTTC. The encoded protein is CATSGSSGGAGEQFF.

The chain joins TRBV10-3 to TRBJ2-2, with 8 bases matching TRBD1. V was clipped by 5 bases and J by 6 bases; unmatched bases: 11. Per germline, CDR1 ENHRY and CDR2 SYGVKD. The CDR3 has 16 amino acids. The CDR3 loop is CAISSLSTGGSGELFF. CDR3 in DNA: TGTGCCATCAGTTCATTAAGTACAGGGGGATCCGGGGAGCTGTTTTTT.

This clone occurred once. V is TRBV4-1 and J is TRBJ2-5; 8 bases agree with TRBD2. From germline, CDR1 is MGHRA and CDR2 YSYEKL. The CDR3 consists of 16 residues. V lost 0 bases and J lost 2; bases outside the gene matches: 5. CDR3 residues: CASSQDTGGQQETQYF. Here the CDR3 DNA reads TGCGCCAGCAGCCAAGACACGGGGGGGCAACAAGAGACCCAGTACTTC.

The chain has TRBV19 and TRBJ1-1, with 10 bases aligning to TRBD1. The J segment lost 5 bases and the V segment lost 7 bases, leaving 7 bases of the junction unmatched. The CDR3 length is 14 residues. Germline CDR1 and CDR2: LNHDA and SQIVND (reference sequence). CDR3 nucleotides: TGTGCCAGTACCGTGACAGGGGGCTTTACTGAAGCTTTCTTT. It codes for CASTVTGGFTEAFF.

The chain employs TRBV7-8 and TRBJ1-5; tentative D call: TRBD1 (6 bases). Per the germline V gene, CDR1 is SGHVS and CDR2 is FQNEAQ. The length of the CDR3 is 14 residues. The germline V and J ends were trimmed by 5 bases and 7 bases, with 15 bases remaining between them. In DNA form, the CDR3 reads TGTGCCAGCAGCCGAGGGGGAAGCGGGCAGCCCCAGCATTTT. It encodes CASSRGGSGQPQHF.

The chain combines TRBV24-1 with TRBJ2-2, with TRBD1 identical over 8 bases. V lost 4 bases to trimming and J lost 4 bases; unmatched junction nucleotides: 7. Per germline, CDR1 KGHDR and CDR2 SFDVKD. CDR3 length: 16 residues. CDR3 in DNA: TGTGCCACCAGTGACAGAGACAGGGGCGGCACCGGGGAGCTGTTTTTT. Its translation is CATSDRDRGGTGELFF.

This clone showed up just a few times. The chain links TRBV18 to TRBJ1-2, with TRBD1 identical over 10 bases. The J segment lost 8 bases and the V segment lost 5 bases, leaving 20 bases of the junction unmatched. The germline V gene has CDR1 KGHSH and CDR2 LQKENI. This CDR3 is 18 amino acids long. DNA of the CDR3: TGTGCCAGCTCAGTTTCAATCCGACAGGGGGCCCCTGGCAGGGGCTACACCTTC. Translating it yields CASSVSIRQGAPGRGYTF.

V usage is TRBV5-6 and J usage is TRBJ1-2; D is undetermined. This CDR3 has 12 amino acids. Germline CDR1 is SGHDT and CDR2 is YYEEEE. Trimming removed 0 bases at V and 8 bases at J, with 8 bases between. CDR3 DNA sequence: TGTGCCAGCAGCTTGGGACCGGGGGGCTACACCTTC. This sequence encodes CASSLGPGGYTF.

The chain recombines TRBV5-1 with TRBJ1-1; 7 bases are shared with TRBD1. V gave up 4 bases and J gave up 8 bases; unmatched junction bases: 5. This CDR3 comprises 12 residues. CDR1 and CDR2 (germline): SGHRS, YFSETQ. This CDR3 reads CASSLGQVEAFF. In nucleotides, the CDR3 is TGCGCCAGCAGCCTTGGACAGGTGGAAGCTTTCTTT.

The chain joins TRBV7-2 to TRBJ1-1, with 7 bases fitting TRBD1. Germline CDR1 SGHTA, CDR2 FQGNSA. The V and J ends lost 2 bases and 4 bases, in that order; junction bases with no gene match: 1. The CDR3 is 13 amino acids. CDR3 nucleotide sequence: TGTGCCAGCAGCTTAAGACAGGGCACTGAAGCTTTCTTT. Protein product: CASSLRQGTEAFF.

The chain has TRBV20-1 and TRBJ1-3; no definite D call. CDR3 size: 11 residues. In germline, CDR1 is DFQATT, CDR2 SNEGSKA (reference sequence). Trimming removed 0 bases from V and 9 bases from J, with 6 bases in between. The CDR3: CSAREEGTIYF. The CDR3 DNA is TGCAGTGCTAGAGAGGAGGGCACCATATATTTT.

The chain employs TRBV18 and TRBJ1-1, with 7 bases lining up with TRBD1. The CDR3 runs 14 residues. J was trimmed by 2 bases and V by 10 bases; bases with no gene match: 10. Germline CDR1 KGHSH, CDR2 LQKENI. In DNA, the CDR3 is TGTGCCACCAAGAGGGGGCAGGATAACACTGAAGCTTTCTTT. Translation gives CATKRGQDNTEAFF.

The CDR3 protein is CASSPKAGSTGELFF. For the CDR3, the DNA is TGTGCCAGCAGCCCAAAAGCGGGGAGCACCGGGGAGCTGTTTTTT. This chain connects TRBV11-2 to TRBJ2-2; TRBD2 matches 7 bases. Germline values: CDR1 SGHAT, CDR2 FQNNGV. The CDR3 is made up of 15 amino acids. Germline trimming cut 5 bases from V and 4 bases from J; bases unmatched to any gene: 7.

This clone was seen once. Here the CDR3 DNA reads TGCGCCAGCAGCCGGGGACTAGCGGGTGAGCAGTTCTTC. This sequence encodes CASSRGLAGEQFF. The chain carries TRBV5-1 and TRBJ2-1, with TRBD2 matching 12 bases. Germline-derived CDR1 and CDR2 are SGHRS and YFSETQ. This CDR3 comprises 13 residues. V lost 4 bases to trimming and J lost 9 bases; unmatched junction nucleotides: 2.

This clone appeared a single time. The genes are TRBV5-1 and TRBJ2-7; no definite D call. V was pared by 0 bases and J by 2 bases, with 15 bases between. The CDR3 is 16 amino acids. Germline assignment: CDR1 SGHRS and CDR2 YFSETQ. CDR3 nucleotides: TGCGCCAGCAGCTTGGGTATGCCGGTGGGCACCTACGAGCAGTACTTC. This encodes CASSLGMPVGTYEQYF.

V and J are TRBV6-5 and TRBJ2-5, with D hard to call. Germline V gene sequence: CDR1 MNHEY, CDR2 SVGAGI. The CDR3 contains 14 residues. Deletions cut 6 bases from V and 4 bases from J, with 15 bases between. For the CDR3, the DNA is TGTGCCAGCAGGGATAGCCTCGGAAGAGAGACCCAGTACTTC. This codes for CASRDSLGRETQYF.

This clone appeared once. The V and J genes are TRBV3-1 (or the pseudogene TRBV3-2) and TRBJ1-1, with D perhaps TRBD1 (6 bases). This CDR3 is 13 amino acids long. Trimming cost V 3 bases and J 14 bases, with 19 bases left between them. Germline CDR1 is LGHDT and CDR2 is YNNKEL (reference sequence). The chain's CDR3 is CASSHLSDRGAFF. The CDR3 nucleotides read TGTGCCAGCAGCCATTTGAGTGATCGGGGGGCCTTCTTT.

The chain couples TRBV19 to TRBJ2-5; 9 bases map to TRBD2. This CDR3 has 16 residues. V lost 1 base to trimming and J lost 1 base; unmatched junction nucleotides: 4. CDR1 and CDR2 from the germline V gene are LNHDA and SQIVND (reference sequence). The CDR3 nucleotides read TGTGCCAGTAGTATAGTTGGCGGGAGGGTCCAAGAGACCCAGTACTTC. This codes for CASSIVGGRVQETQYF.

The CDR3 DNA follows: TGTGCCAGCAGTTACTCTGGGACTAGCGGGGCCCGGGAGCAGTTCTTC. Amino acids: CASSYSGTSGAREQFF. V usage is TRBV6-5 and J usage is TRBJ2-1, with 13 bases matching TRBD2. The CDR3 extends over 16 amino acids. Unmatched junction bases numbered 6, after V lost 0 bases and J lost 10 bases. CDR1 and CDR2 from the germline V gene are MNHEY and SVGAGI.

V and J are TRBV5-1 and TRBJ1-5; D not certain. This CDR3 spans 15 amino acids. Germline V gene sequence: CDR1 SGHRS, CDR2 YFSETQ. Trimming took off 0 bases at V and 3 bases at J, with 10 bases between the two ends. The CDR3 here is CASSLVVGDNQPQHF. As DNA, the CDR3 is TGCGCCAGCAGCTTGGTGGTCGGGGACAATCAGCCCCAGCATTTT.

Only one count was recorded for this clone. This sequence joins TRBV5-8 and TRBJ1-3, with a possible D match to TRBD1 (6 bases). This CDR3 region has 15 residues. Trimming took 2 bases from V and 0 from J, leaving 9 bases between them. Germline CDR1 reads SGHTS; CDR2 reads YDEGEE. The CDR3: CASSFQGFSGNTIYF. In nucleotides, the CDR3 is TGTGCCAGCAGCTTCCAGGGGTTCTCTGGAAACACCATATATTTT.

The V and J genes are TRBV7-2 and TRBJ2-1; TRBD2 matches 9 bases. V shed 1 base and J 7 bases; nucleotides not matched to a gene: 5. The germline V gene has CDR1 SGHTA and CDR2 FQGNSA. This CDR3 has 15 amino acids. The CDR3 bases are TGTGCCAGCAGCTTAGGCGGGGGGGTCTTGAATGAGCAGTTCTTC. Its protein product is CASSLGGGVLNEQFF.

V usage is TRBV7-2 and J usage is TRBJ1-1, with D hard to call. Trimming left V 1 base short and J 1 base short, with 10 bases between. The CDR3 has 15 amino acids. Germline CDR1 and CDR2: SGHTA and FQGNSA. The CDR3 reads CASSLGGGKNTEAFF. The DNA of the CDR3 is TGTGCCAGCAGCTTAGGCGGCGGCAAGAACACTGAAGCTTTCTTT.

V is TRBV5-4 and J is TRBJ2-5, with TRBD1 matching 8 bases. V was pared by 0 bases and J by 8 bases, with 12 bases of the junction left unmatched. Germline lookup yields CDR1 SGHNT and CDR2 YYREEE (reference sequence). CDR3 length: 16 amino acids. Written as DNA, the CDR3 is TGTGCCAGCAGCTTGGCAGGACAGGGTACTCAGAGAACCCAGTACTTC. This sequence encodes CASSLAGQGTQRTQYF.

The rearrangement uses TRBV7-3 and TRBJ1-1; 8 nucleotides match TRBD1. Losses at the gene ends were 2 bases for V and 1 base for J; bases not matched to a gene: 0. Germline loops: CDR1 SGHTA, CDR2 FQGTGA. The CDR3 covers 14 residues. The DNA for the CDR3 is TGTGCCAGCAGCTTACAGGGGGCGAACACTGAAGCTTTCTTT. This gives the protein CASSLQGANTEAFF.

This clone was counted a few times. The V gene is TRBV20-1, the J gene TRBJ2-7, with a tentative D call TRBD2 (5 bases). The germline V gene has CDR1 DFQATT and CDR2 SNEGSKA (reference sequence). The CDR3 loop spans 11 amino acids. V was shortened by 1 base and J by 7 bases, with 8 bases between the two germline ends. This CDR3 reads CSARVGDEQYF. DNA for the CDR3: TGCAGTGCTAGAGTCGGGGATGAGCAGTACTTC.